This T cell receptor (beta chain) was found in a study of PD-1 blockade in classical Hodgkin lymphoma. Overall study findings and caveats: Complete responders showed a baseline diversity that resembled the diversity of newly diagnosed patients. Differences between repertoires have undefined causes, possibly disease activity or prior therapy.

Repertoires were generated with immunoSEQ multiplex PCR, while TCRdb's copy carries only in-frame clones and drops some. The profile shows about 13,000 clones, roughly 82% of them singletons. With regard to this clone: Its specificity is not known.

The CDR3 has 18 residues. The V gene's germline CDR1 is MNHEY and CDR2 SMNVEV (reference sequence). V dropped 6 bases and J dropped 5; count of bases not matched to a gene: 15. Relapse after autologous stem cell transplantation occurred in every patient, and brentuximab vedotin exposure varied. This chain joins TRBV27 and TRBJ2-7; 14 bases map to TRBD2. The sequenced sample was peripheral blood mononuclear cells (PBMCs), obtained at baseline. This clonotype was sampled from a human donor with classical Hodgkin lymphoma. The CDR3 sequence is CASRGDGLAGGDVDEQYF. CDR3 coding DNA: TGTGCCAGCAGGGGTGATGGACTAGCGGGAGGAGATGTTGACGAGCAGTACTTC.